This T cell receptor (beta chain) was sequenced in a study of radiotherapy plus CTLA-4 blockade in lung cancer (dated by TCRdb to the late 2010s). For the study in its entirety: Objective responses were observed in 18% of enrolled patients, and disease control was achieved in 30% to 40%. The research as a whole found: TCR clones derived from tumors expanded in peripheral blood after treatment with radiotherapy and ipilimumab. The strongest predictors of response, as reported, were early dynamic changes in blood T cell clones along with a rise in serum interferon-beta after radiation.

The study tested focal radiation therapy combined with CTLA-4 blockade (ipilimumab) in patients with chemo-refractory metastatic non-small-cell lung cancer. Clipping removes 7 bases from V and 8 bases from J, with 7 as the unmatched junction base count. Taken from the germline V gene, the CDR1 and CDR2 loops are SQVTM and ANQGSEA. Including cysteine and phenylalanine, the CDR3 has 12 amino acids. Only CDR3 DNA is held: 36 bases, read in frame from base 1. With regard to this clone: Its antigen is currently not known. No quality values exist for individual bases; no much larger clone is one base distant.

The method behind the library was the immunoSEQ multiplex PCR assay. This is the immuneACCESS table as TCRdb keeps it, with only in-frame sequences that have V and J called. A part of the clones is gone; compared with another copy, unresolved V genes explain less than half, and the rest is unexplained. A total of more than 55,000 clones appear in this sample, 82% of them only once. Of the sample, roughly 6% falls within the top ten clones. This TCR came from a human donor with non-small cell lung cancer whose response to radiotherapy plus ipilimumab could not be evaluated. In this chain, TRBV29-1 is recombined with TRBJ2-1; 8 nucleotides in the junction match TRBD1. The source material was peripheral blood, sampled from a patient treated with radiotherapy plus ipilimumab. DNA sequence: TGCAGCGGTTACAGGGGGATCGATGAGCAGTTCTTC. It codes for CSGYRGIDEQFF.